Here is one T cell receptor (beta chain) with its context. Its antigen is not known. Clinical symptoms, serum thyroxine, TRAb, thyroid ultrasound and orbital computed tomography established diagnosis. The data stem from a study of T cells in Graves' hyperthyroidism and ophthalmopathy. The study, taken as a whole, reports: The model's output predicted ophthalmopathy at a median of about 5.9 months prior to onset.

The investigators amplified TCR beta CDR3 regions from RNA transcripts. The HTBI primer set drove a first-round RT-PCR of the TCR CDR3. MiXCR, run by TCRdb on the multiplex PCR reads, gives a single entry per CDR3 protein. The sample yields around 340,000 distinct CDR3 sequences, approximately 14% seen once. The material sequenced was blood. This receptor was identified in a woman aged 25 to 39 with Graves' hyperthyroidism.

CDR3 residues: CASTRDIRYSNQPQHF. DNA for the CDR3: TGTGCCAGCACCCGGGACATACGTTATAGCAATCAGCCCCAGCATTTT. The chain couples TRBV6-1 to TRBJ1-5; D might be TRBD1 (6 bases). This CDR3 spans 16 amino acids. Trimming took 7 bases from V and 0 from J, leaving 16 bases between them. The germline V gene encodes CDR1 MNHNS and CDR2 SASEGT.